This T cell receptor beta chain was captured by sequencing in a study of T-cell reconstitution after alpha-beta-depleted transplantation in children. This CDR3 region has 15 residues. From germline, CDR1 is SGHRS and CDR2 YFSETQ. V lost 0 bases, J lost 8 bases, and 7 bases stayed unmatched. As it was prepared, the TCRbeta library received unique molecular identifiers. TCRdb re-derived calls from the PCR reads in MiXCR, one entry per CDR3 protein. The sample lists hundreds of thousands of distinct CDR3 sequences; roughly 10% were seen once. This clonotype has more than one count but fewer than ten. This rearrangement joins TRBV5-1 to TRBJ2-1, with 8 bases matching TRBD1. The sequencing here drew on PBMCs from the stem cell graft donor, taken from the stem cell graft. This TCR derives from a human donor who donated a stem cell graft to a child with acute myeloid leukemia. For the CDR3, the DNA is TGCGCCAGCAGCTTGGCCTCGACAGGGGTGGATGAGCAGTTCTTC. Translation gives CASSLASTGVDEQFF.